These 2 T cell receptor beta chains originate from one sample sequenced in a study of blood T cells in healthy people across ages. Primed by a sample-barcoded 5' primer and a J-beta primer mix, a second PCR proceeded for roughly 6 to 12 cycles. TCRdb re-called the 5' RACE reads with MiXCR, one entry per CDR3 protein. Of roughly 2 million distinct CDR3 sequences listed, just under 50% are singletons. Material: blood. The receptors here all came from a woman between 40 and 50 years old in good health.

The V call is TRBV29-1, the J call TRBJ2-7; D is possibly TRBD1 (7 bases). The V end was cut by 0 bases, the J end by 3 bases, with 15 bases between. Germline assignment: CDR1 SQVTM and CDR2 ANQGSEA. CDR3 length: 15 residues. In DNA form, the CDR3 reads TGCAGCGTTGAAGATCCAGGGGGGACAATCTACGAGCAGTACTTC. This sequence encodes CSVEDPGGTIYEQYF.

The chain couples TRBV10-1 to TRBJ2-7; 13 positions match TRBD2. Unmatched junction bases numbered 11, after V lost 8 bases and J lost 4 bases. The CDR3 contains 16 residues. Germline assignment: CDR1 WNHNN and CDR2 SYGVQD (reference sequence). The DNA of the CDR3 is TGCGCCAGCCAGAGGGGGACTAGCGGGGAACCTTACGAGCAGTACTTC. The encoded protein is CASQRGTSGEPYEQYF.